This T cell receptor (beta chain) was recovered during a study of vaccination and CD4 T cells after COVID-19. Scientists ran DNA taken from cultured CD4+ T cells through the Oncomine TCR Beta short-read assay for sequencing. A single record per CDR3 protein comes from TCRdb applying MiXCR to the PCR reads. This sample yields approximately 7,900 distinct CDR3 sequences, of which around a fifth are seen a single time; 20% to 25% belongs to the top ten. Treatment described: roughly 11-day PBMC culture with coronavirus spike peptide pools or control peptides (ViraFEST assay). This CDR3 spans 15 amino acids. V was pared by 5 bases and J by 3 bases, with 17 bases between. Germline loops: CDR1 SGHTA, CDR2 FQGTGA. This clonotype is categorized as medium-sized (0.01 to 0.1%). What it binds is not known.

The sequencing here drew on CD4+ T cells from blood, cultured in vitro, taken after SARS-CoV-2 vaccination. The clonotype was recovered from a human donor who had recovered from COVID-19. The chain recombines TRBV7-3 with TRBJ2-7, with a tentative D call TRBD2 (6 bases). CDR3: CASSALARGDYEQYF. CDR3 in DNA: TGTGCCAGCAGCGCCCTTGCGCGGGGAGACTACGAGCAGTACTTC.